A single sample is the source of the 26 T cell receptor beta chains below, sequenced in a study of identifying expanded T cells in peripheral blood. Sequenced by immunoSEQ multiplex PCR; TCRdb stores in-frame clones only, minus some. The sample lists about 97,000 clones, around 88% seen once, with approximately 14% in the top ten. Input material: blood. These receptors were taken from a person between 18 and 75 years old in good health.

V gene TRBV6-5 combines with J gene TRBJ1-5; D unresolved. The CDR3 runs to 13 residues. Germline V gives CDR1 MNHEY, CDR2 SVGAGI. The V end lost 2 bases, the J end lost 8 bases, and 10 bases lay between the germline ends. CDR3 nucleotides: TGTGCCAGCAGTTACGACGGGTTAGAGCCCCAGCATTTT. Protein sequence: CASSYDGLEPQHF.

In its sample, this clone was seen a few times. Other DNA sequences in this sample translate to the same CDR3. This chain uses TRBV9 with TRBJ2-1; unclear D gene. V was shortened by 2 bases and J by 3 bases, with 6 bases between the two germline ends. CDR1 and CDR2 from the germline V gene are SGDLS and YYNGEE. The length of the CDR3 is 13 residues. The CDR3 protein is CASSVGSYNEQFF. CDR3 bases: TGTGCCAGCAGCGTCGGCAGCTACAATGAGCAGTTCTTC.

The CDR3 region is CASSLQGAGQPQHF. Here the CDR3 DNA reads TGTGCCAGCAGCTTACAGGGGGCAGGACAGCCCCAGCATTTT. The V call is TRBV27, the J call TRBJ1-5, with 9 bases matching TRBD1. The junction had 7 bases not matched to a gene; V was cut back by 6 bases and J by 7 bases. Germline loops: CDR1 MNHEY, CDR2 SMNVEV (reference sequence). The CDR3 covers 14 residues.

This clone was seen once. The CDR3 loop is CASSSGLTDTGELFF. The CDR3 bases are TGTGCCAGCAGTTCTGGGCTCACGGACACCGGGGAGCTGTTTTTT. The V and J genes are TRBV6-4 and TRBJ2-2, with no clear D. CDR1 and CDR2 from the germline V gene are MRHNA and SNTAGT. Trimming pared 5 bases from V and 3 bases from J, leaving 13 bases between. The CDR3 runs to 15 residues.

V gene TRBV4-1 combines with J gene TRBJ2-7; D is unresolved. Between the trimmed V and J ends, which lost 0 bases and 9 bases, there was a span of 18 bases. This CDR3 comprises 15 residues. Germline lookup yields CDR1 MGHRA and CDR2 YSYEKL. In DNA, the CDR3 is TGCGCCAGCAGCCAAGAATGGGCAGGTTCCCTTCGGCAGTACTTC. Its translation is CASSQEWAGSLRQYF.

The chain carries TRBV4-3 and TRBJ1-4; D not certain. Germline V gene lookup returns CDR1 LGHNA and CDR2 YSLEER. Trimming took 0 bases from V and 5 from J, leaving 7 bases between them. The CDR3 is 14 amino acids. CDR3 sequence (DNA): TGCGCCAGCAGCCAAGACAGGTCCAATGAAAAACTGTTTTTT. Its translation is CASSQDRSNEKLFF.

The CDR3, as DNA: TGTGCCAGCAGCTTACCCTGGGACAGGAACTACGAGCAGTACTTC. This codes for CASSLPWDRNYEQYF. The chain employs TRBV7-2 and TRBJ2-7, with 8 positions matching TRBD1. V dropped 2 bases and J dropped 3; count of bases not matched to a gene: 6. Per germline, CDR1 SGHTA and CDR2 FQGNSA. The CDR3 is 15 residues long.

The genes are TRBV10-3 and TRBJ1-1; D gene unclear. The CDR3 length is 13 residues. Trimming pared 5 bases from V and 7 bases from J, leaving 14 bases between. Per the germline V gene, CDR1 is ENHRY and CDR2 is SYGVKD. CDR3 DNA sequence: TGTGCCATCAGTACCGAAGGGCGGTTTGAAGCTTTCTTT. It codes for CAISTEGRFEAFF.

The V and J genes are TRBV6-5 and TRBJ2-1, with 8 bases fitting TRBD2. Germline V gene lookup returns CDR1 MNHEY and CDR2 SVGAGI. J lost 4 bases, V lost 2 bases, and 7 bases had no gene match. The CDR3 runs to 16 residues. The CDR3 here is CASSYPSGGLYNEQFF. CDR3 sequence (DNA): TGTGCCAGCAGTTACCCCAGCGGGGGCCTTTACAATGAGCAGTTCTTC.

This CDR3 is CASTVLLAGSEQYF. CDR3 DNA: TGTGCCAGCACCGTGCTGCTAGCGGGGTCCGAGCAGTACTTC. V and J are TRBV2 and TRBJ2-7, with 9 bases identical to TRBD2. The V gene's germline CDR1 is SNHLY and CDR2 FYNNEI. The V and J ends lost 7 bases and 6 bases, in that order; junction bases with no gene match: 10. The CDR3 has 14 residues.

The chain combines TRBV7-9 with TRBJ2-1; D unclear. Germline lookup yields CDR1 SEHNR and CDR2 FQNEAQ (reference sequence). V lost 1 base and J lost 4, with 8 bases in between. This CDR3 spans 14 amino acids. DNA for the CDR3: TGTGCCAGCAGCTTAGAGTTGGGGTACAATGAGCAGTTCTTC. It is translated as CASSLELGYNEQFF.

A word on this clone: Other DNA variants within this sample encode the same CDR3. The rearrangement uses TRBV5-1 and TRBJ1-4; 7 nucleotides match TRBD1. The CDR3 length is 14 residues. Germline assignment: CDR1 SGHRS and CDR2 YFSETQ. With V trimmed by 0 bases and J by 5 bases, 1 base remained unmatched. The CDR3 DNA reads TGCGCCAGCAGCTTGGACAGGGGAAATGAAAAACTGTTTTTT. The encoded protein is CASSLDRGNEKLFF.

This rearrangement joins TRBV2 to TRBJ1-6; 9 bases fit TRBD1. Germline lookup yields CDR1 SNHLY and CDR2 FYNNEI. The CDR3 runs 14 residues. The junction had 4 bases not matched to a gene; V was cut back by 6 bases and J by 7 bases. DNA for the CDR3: TGTGCCAGCAGGCCGACAGGGGGGAATTCACCCCTCCACTTT. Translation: CASRPTGGNSPLHF. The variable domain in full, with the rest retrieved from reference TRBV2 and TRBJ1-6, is EPEVTQTPSHQVTQMGQEVILRCVPISNHLYFYWYRQILGQKVEFLVSFYNNEISEKSEIFDDQFSVERPDGSNFTLKIRSTKLEDSAMYFCASRPTGGNSPLHFGNGTRLTVT.

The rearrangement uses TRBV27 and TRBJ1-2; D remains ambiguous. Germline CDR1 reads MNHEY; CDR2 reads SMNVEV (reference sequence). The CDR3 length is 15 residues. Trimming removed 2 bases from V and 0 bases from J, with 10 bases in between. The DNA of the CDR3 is TGTGCCAGCAGTTTAAGGGCAGGATCTAACTATGGCTACACCTTC. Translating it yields CASSLRAGSNYGYTF.

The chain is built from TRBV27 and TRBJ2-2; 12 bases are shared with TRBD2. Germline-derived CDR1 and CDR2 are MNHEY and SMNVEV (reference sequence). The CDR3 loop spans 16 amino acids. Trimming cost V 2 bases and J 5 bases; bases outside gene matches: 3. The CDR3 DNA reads TGTGCCAGCAGTTTAAGGACTAGCGGGATTACCGGGGAGCTGTTTTTT. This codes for CASSLRTSGITGELFF.

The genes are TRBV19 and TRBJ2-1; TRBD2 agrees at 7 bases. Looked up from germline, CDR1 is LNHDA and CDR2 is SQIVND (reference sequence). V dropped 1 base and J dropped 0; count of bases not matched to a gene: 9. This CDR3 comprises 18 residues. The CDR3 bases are TGTGCCAGTAGTATAGCCCTCGGTGGCGGGGGCTCCTACAATGAGCAGTTCTTC. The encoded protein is CASSIALGGGGSYNEQFF.

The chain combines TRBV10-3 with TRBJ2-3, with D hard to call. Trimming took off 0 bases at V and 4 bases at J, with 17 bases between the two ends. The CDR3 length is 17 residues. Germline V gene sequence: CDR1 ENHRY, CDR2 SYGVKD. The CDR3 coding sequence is TGTGCCATCAGTGAGTCGATAGCCTCAATCCAGCCAGATACGCAGTATTTT. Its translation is CAISESIASIQPDTQYF.

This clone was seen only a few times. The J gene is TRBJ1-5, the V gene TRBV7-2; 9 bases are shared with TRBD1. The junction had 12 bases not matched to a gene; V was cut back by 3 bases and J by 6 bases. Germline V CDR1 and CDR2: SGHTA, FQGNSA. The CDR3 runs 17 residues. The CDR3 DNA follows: TGTGCCAGCAGCTTGGGCCCGGGACAGGGCTCGAGTCAGCCCCAGCATTTT. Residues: CASSLGPGQGSSQPQHF.

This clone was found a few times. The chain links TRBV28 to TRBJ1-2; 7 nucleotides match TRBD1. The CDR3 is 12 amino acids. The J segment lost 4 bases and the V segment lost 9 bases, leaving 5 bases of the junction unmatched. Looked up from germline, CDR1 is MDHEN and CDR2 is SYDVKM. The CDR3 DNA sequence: TGTGCCAGTGTAACAGGGGCCTATGGCTACACCTTC. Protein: CASVTGAYGYTF.

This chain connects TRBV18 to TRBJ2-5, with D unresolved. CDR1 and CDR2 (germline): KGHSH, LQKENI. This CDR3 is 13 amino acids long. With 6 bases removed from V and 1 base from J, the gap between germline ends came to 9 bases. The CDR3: CASSPTLQETQYF. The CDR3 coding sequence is TGTGCCAGCTCTCCGACCCTCCAAGAGACCCAGTACTTC.

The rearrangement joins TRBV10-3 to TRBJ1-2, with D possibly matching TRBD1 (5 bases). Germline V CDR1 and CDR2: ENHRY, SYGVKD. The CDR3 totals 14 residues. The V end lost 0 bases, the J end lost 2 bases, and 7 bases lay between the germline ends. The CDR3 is CAISESPGNYGYTF. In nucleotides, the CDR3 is TGTGCCATCAGTGAGTCGCCAGGGAACTATGGCTACACCTTC.

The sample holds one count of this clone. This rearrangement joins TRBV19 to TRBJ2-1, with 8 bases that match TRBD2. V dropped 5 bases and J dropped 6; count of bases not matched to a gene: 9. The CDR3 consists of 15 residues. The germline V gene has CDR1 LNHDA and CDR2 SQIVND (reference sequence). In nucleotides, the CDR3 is TGTGCCAGTAGTGAACTGAGCGGGAGTATCAATGAGCAGTTCTTC. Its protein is CASSELSGSINEQFF.

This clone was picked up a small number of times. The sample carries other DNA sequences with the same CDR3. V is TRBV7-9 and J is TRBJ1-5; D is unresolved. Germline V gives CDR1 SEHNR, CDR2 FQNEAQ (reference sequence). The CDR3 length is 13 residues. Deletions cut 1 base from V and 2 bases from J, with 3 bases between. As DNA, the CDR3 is TGTGCCAGCAGCTTAGATGGCAATCAGCCCCAGCATTTT. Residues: CASSLDGNQPQHF.

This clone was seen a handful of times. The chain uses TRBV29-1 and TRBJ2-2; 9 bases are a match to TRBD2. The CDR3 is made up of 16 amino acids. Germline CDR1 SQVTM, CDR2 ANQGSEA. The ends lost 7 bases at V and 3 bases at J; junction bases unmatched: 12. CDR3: CSAGPSGEGDTGELFF. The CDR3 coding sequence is TGCAGCGCCGGGCCTAGCGGGGAGGGGGACACCGGGGAGCTGTTTTTT.

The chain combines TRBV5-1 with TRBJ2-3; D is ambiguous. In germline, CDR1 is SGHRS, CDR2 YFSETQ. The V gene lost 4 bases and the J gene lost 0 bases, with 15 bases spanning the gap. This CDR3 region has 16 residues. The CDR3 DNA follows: TGCGCCAGCAGCACGCGATCAACACCTAGCACAGATACGCAGTATTTT. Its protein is CASSTRSTPSTDTQYF.

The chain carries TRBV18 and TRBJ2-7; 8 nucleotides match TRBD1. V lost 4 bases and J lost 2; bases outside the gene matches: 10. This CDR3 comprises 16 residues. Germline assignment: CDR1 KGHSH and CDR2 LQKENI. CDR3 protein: CASSRPDRGETYEQYF. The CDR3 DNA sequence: TGTGCCAGCTCACGACCCGACAGGGGCGAGACCTACGAGCAGTACTTC.